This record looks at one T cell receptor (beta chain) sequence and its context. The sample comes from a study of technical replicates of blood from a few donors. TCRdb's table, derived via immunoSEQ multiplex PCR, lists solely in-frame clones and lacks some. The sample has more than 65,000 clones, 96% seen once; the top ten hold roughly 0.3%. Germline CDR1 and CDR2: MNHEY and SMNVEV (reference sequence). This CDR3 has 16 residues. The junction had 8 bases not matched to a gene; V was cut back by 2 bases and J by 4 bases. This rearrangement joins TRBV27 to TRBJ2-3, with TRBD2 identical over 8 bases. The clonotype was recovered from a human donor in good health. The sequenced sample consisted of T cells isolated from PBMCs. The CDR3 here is CASSLGWREVADTQYF. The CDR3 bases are TGTGCCAGCAGTTTAGGATGGCGGGAGGTGGCAGATACGCAGTATTTT.